The 5 T cell receptor beta chains in this list originate from one sample, sequenced in a study of blood T cells in healthy people across ages (dated by TCRdb to between 2015 and 2017). Library construction relied on 5' RACE. The reads were generated on an Illumina HiSeq 2500. The second PCR ran for roughly 6 to 11 cycles and used a J-beta primer mix along with a sample-barcoded 5' primer. Clones were called with MiXCR by TCRdb after fastp trimmed the public reads at Q25, and only in-frame beta chains were retained. Rows with a matching CDR3 protein are joined into one entry that keeps the most common DNA and genes. The sample table contains 1.5 million to 2 million distinct CDR3 sequences; only one count was recorded for roughly 27% of them. Clones ranked in the top ten supply 7.7% of the sample. The sequenced sample consisted of blood. The receptors stem from a woman younger than 45 in good health.

J is TRBJ2-3 and V is TRBV24-1, with no clear D. In germline, CDR1 is KGHDR, CDR2 SFDVKD. There are 13 residues in the CDR3. Trimming shortened V by 5 bases and J by 9 bases, and 14 bases separated the two germline ends. The DNA for the CDR3 is TGTGCCACCAGTGCCGTGTCGGCGGAGACGCAGTATTTT. It specifies CATSAVSAETQYF.

This clonotype was seen more than once but under ten times. This chain connects TRBV28 to TRBJ1-5, with 8 nucleotides matching TRBD1. The CDR3 loop spans 19 amino acids. V lost 5 bases, J lost 0 bases, and 15 bases stayed unmatched. Germline CDR1 is MDHEN and CDR2 is SYDVKM. CDR3 loop: CASSPTPGGPEYSNQPQHF. The CDR3 DNA is TGTGCCAGCAGTCCAACTCCAGGGGGCCCAGAGTATAGCAATCAGCCCCAGCATTTT.

V is TRBV28 and J is TRBJ1-1; 9 nucleotides align to TRBD1. CDR1 and CDR2 (germline): MDHEN, SYDVKM. The CDR3 runs 14 residues. With 5 bases clipped from V and 4 bases from J, the junction kept 5 bases outside the gene matches. CDR3 DNA: TGTGCCAGCAGTCCCGGGACAGGGTTCACTGAAGCTTTCTTT. Its protein product is CASSPGTGFTEAFF.

The chain links TRBV30 to TRBJ2-4; D remains ambiguous. The CDR3 sequence is 13 residues long. V dropped 0 bases and J dropped 9 bases, with 12 bases sitting between them. The germline V gene has CDR1 GTSNPN and CDR2 SVGIG (reference sequence). The CDR3 region is CAWSVRQDGIQYF. The CDR3 DNA reads TGTGCCTGGAGTGTACGGCAGGACGGCATTCAGTACTTC.

This clonotype has a handful of counts. This chain joins TRBV5-1 and TRBJ2-5, with a weak D call TRBD2 (7 bases). The germline V and J ends were trimmed by 6 bases and 0 bases, with 9 bases remaining between them. This CDR3 is built from 13 residues. From germline, CDR1 is SGHRS and CDR2 YFSETQ. The CDR3 spells CASKGGDQETQYF. CDR3 bases: TGCGCCAGCAAGGGGGGGGACCAAGAGACCCAGTACTTC.